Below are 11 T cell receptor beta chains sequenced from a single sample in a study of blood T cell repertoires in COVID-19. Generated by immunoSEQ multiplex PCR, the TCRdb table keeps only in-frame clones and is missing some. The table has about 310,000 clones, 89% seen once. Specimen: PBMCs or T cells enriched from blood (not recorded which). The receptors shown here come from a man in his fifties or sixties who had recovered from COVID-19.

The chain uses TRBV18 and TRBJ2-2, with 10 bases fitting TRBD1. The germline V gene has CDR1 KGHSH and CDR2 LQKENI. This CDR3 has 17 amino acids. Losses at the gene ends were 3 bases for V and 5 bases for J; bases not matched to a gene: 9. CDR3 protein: CASSPIRGTGETGELFF. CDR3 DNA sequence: TGTGCCAGCTCACCGATCCGGGGGACAGGGGAGACCGGGGAGCTGTTTTTT.

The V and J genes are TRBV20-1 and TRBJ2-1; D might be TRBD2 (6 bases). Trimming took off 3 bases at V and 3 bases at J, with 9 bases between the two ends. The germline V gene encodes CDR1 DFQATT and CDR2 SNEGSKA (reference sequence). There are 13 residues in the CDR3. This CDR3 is CSASGTGYNEQFF. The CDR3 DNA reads TGCAGTGCTAGTGGGACTGGCTACAATGAGCAGTTCTTC.

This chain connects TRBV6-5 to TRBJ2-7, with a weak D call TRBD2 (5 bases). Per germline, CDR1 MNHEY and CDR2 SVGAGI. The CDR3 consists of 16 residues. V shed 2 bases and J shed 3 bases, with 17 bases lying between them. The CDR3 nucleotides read TGTGCCAGCAGTTACGCCGTCATAGGGAGTGGCTACGAGCAGTACTTC. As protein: CASSYAVIGSGYEQYF.

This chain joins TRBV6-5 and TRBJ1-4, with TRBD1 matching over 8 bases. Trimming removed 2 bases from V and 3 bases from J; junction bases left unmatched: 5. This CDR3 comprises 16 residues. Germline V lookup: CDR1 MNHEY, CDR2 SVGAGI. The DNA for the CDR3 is TGTGCCAGCAGTTACATACAGGGGGAAGCTAATGAAAAACTGTTTTTT. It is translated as CASSYIQGEANEKLFF.

CDR3 in amino acids: CASGRDSYNEQFF. As DNA, the CDR3 is TGCGCCAGCGGGCGAGATAGCTACAATGAGCAGTTCTTC. The V gene is TRBV10-2, the J gene TRBJ2-1, with D unresolved. Germline V gene data show CDR1 as WSHSY and CDR2 as SAAADI. V lost 8 bases and J 3 bases, leaving 11 bases between the germline ends. CDR3 size: 13 residues.

CDR3 protein: CASSLVGTGYSPLHF. CDR3 DNA sequence: TGTGCCAGCAGCTTAGTGGGGACAGGATATTCACCCCTCCACTTT. This chain connects TRBV11-2 to TRBJ1-6; the match to TRBD1 covers 8 bases. The CDR3 contains 15 residues. Per the germline V gene, CDR1 is SGHAT and CDR2 is FQNNGV. V lost 1 base to trimming and J lost 8 bases; unmatched junction nucleotides: 4.

The CDR3 region is CASSSRRANEKLFF. The DNA of the CDR3 is TGTGCCAGCAGTTCCCGCCGCGCTAATGAAAAACTGTTTTTT. The chain has TRBV25-1 and TRBJ1-4, with D uncertain. The CDR3 has 14 residues. Germline-derived CDR1 and CDR2 are MGHDK and SYGVNS. Trimming removed 5 bases at V and 3 bases at J, with 10 bases between. The whole variable domain, filled in from reference TRBV25-1 and TRBJ1-4, reads EADIYQTPRYLVIGTGKKITLECSQTMGHDKMYWYQQDPGMELHLIHYSYGVNSTEKGDLSSESTVSRIRTEHFPLTLESARPSHTSQYLCASSSRRANEKLFFGSGTQLSVL.

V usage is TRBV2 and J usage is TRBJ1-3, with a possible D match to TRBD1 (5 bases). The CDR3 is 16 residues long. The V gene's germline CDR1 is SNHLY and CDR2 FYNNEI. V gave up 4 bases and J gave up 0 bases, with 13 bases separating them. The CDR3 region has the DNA TGTGCCAGCAGTGCCTCCCGGGGGATCTCTGGAAACACCATATATTTT. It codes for CASSASRGISGNTIYF.

The CDR3 DNA follows: TGCAGCGTGAACAGGGCGGGGAACACTGAAGCTTTCTTT. The encoded protein is CSVNRAGNTEAFF. The chain employs TRBV29-1 and TRBJ1-1; D may be TRBD1 (6 bases). This CDR3 spans 13 amino acids. V shed 6 bases and J shed 1 base, with 12 bases lying between them. Germline-derived CDR1 and CDR2 are SQVTM and ANQGSEA.

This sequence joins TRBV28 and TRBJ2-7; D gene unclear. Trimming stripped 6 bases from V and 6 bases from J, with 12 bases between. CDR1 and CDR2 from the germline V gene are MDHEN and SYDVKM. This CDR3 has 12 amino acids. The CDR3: CASSFIRSEQYF. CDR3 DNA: TGTGCCAGCAGCTTTATAAGGAGCGAGCAGTACTTC.

The CDR3 reads CASKGLAGVGTGELFF. The CDR3 bases are TGTGCCAGCAAAGGACTAGCGGGAGTAGGAACCGGGGAGCTGTTTTTT. The V and J genes are TRBV2 and TRBJ2-2; 13 bases are shared with TRBD2. V lost 7 bases to trimming and J lost 5 bases; unmatched junction nucleotides: 7. The germline V gene encodes CDR1 SNHLY and CDR2 FYNNEI. CDR3 length: 16 amino acids.